The 9 T cell receptor beta chains below all came from one sample that was sequenced in a study of CXCR3-negative and CXCR3-positive naive CD8 T cells (dated by TCRdb to between 2018 and 2021). These reads were obtained on a NextSeq 550. The Human TCR Profiling Kit (MiLaboratory) was used to make UMI-labeled 5' RACE TRB cDNA libraries. Based on TCRdb reprocessing of the reads, there is one entry per CDR3 protein sequence, and DNA is missing. The sample's records list about 48,000 distinct CDR3 sequences. The ten largest clones capture around 16% of the sample. Input material: memory CD8+ T cells from blood. The meaning of the sample's cell subset or site label: conventional CD8+ memory T cells (TMEM), sorted as controls. Source of these receptors: a human donor in good health. Some clones in this sample may be carry-over from other donors' samples.

The chain joins TRBV4-2 to TRBJ2-1; TCRdb's assignment of TRBD2 cannot be checked, as there is no DNA. The germline V gene has CDR1 LGHNA and CDR2 YNFKEQ. The CDR3 is made up of 16 amino acids. CDR3 sequence reads: CASSQAASGGPDEQFF.

The chain recombines TRBV5-5 with TRBJ2-5; without DNA, the TCRdb call of TRBD1 cannot be checked. CDR3 length: 15 amino acids. Germline lookup yields CDR1 SGHKS and CDR2 YYEKEE (reference sequence). The CDR3 protein is CASSFYPGSQETQYF.

The chain combines TRBV5-4 with TRBJ2-7; TCRdb's D call of TRBD1 is untestable without DNA. The CDR3 is 14 residues long. Germline CDR1 reads SGHNT; CDR2 reads YYREEE (reference sequence). The chain's CDR3 is CASSSAGGRYEQYF.

This chain uses TRBV28 with TRBJ2-7; absent DNA, TCRdb's TRBD1 call cannot be checked. The CDR3 contains 13 residues. The V gene's germline CDR1 is MDHEN and CDR2 SYDVKM. CDR3 protein: CASSEVRGYEQYF. The full variable domain, with the rest looked up from reference TRBV28 and TRBJ2-7, is DVKVTQSSRYLVKRTGEKVFLECVQDMDHENMFWYRQDPGLGLRLIYFSYDVKMKEKGDIPEGYSVSREKKERFSLILESASTNQTSMYLCASSEVRGYEQYFGPGTRLTVT.

The chain is built from TRBV27 and TRBJ2-7. Per germline, CDR1 MNHEY and CDR2 SMNVEV (reference sequence). This CDR3 region has 13 residues. The CDR3 loop reads CASSDRISYEQYF.

The chain joins TRBV15 to TRBJ2-6; the TCRdb D gene call, TRBD1, has no DNA to confirm it. The CDR3 extends over 15 amino acids. The germline V gene has CDR1 LNHNV and CDR2 YYDKDF (reference sequence). The CDR3 loop is CATSRDKGGANVLTF. The variable domain in full, with the rest retrieved from reference TRBV15 and TRBJ2-6, is DAMVIQNPRYQVTQFGKPVTLSCSQTLNHNVMYWYQQKSSQAPKLLFHYYDKDFNNEADTPDNFQSRRPNTSFCFLDIRSPGLGDTAMYLCATSRDKGGANVLTFGAGSRLTVL.

This sequence joins TRBV28 and TRBJ2-7; TCRdb proposes TRBD1, but this gene call is untestable without DNA. CDR3 size: 15 residues. Per the germline V gene, CDR1 is MDHEN and CDR2 is SYDVKM. CDR3: CASTPEAGTPYEQYF.

The chain has TRBV5-1 and TRBJ2-1. CDR1 SGHRS and CDR2 YFSETQ come from the germline V gene. The CDR3 contains 12 residues. The CDR3 here is CASSFSYNEQFF.

The chain couples TRBV27 to TRBJ2-1; the TCRdb D gene call, TRBD2, has no DNA to confirm it. CDR1 is MNHEY and CDR2 is SMNVEV in the germline V gene (reference sequence). This CDR3 spans 16 amino acids. The CDR3 sequence is CASSLGSSSSYNEQFF.